This is a list of T cell receptor beta chains from one sample in a study of blood T cell repertoires in COVID-19. Some clones are missing from TCRdb's copy, which holds only in-frame ones; the method was immunoSEQ multiplex PCR. The sample carries some 50,000 clones, 70% to 90% recorded once. The sequenced material came from peripheral blood. These receptors all come from a human donor in a cohort sampled during active COVID-19. CDR3s include the opening cysteine and the closing phenylalanine or tryptophan. The D gene is left open where the match is weak. Some rows have no size entry. The others give once, few or many, or a class for an expanded clone.

TRBV5-6	TRBJ2-7	NA	NA	TGTGCCAGCAGCTTGCCCGGCAGGGAGGACGACGAGCAGTACTTC	CASSLPGREDDEQYF
TRBV6-1	TRBJ2-7	TRBD2	NA	TGTGCCAGCAGTGTCGGAGGCGGACTAGCGGGGGGCGAGCAGTACTTC	CASSVGGGLAGGEQYF
TRBV5-8	TRBJ2-6	NA	NA	TGTGCCAGCAGCTTGGGACAGACCTCTGGGGCCAACGTCCTGACTTTC	CASSLGQTSGANVLTF
TRBV5-1	TRBJ1-1	NA	NA	TGCGCCAGCAGCTTGACAGGCACTGAAGCTTTCTTT	CASSLTGTEAFF
TRBV21-1	TRBJ2-3	NA	NA	TGTGCCAGCAGCAAAGGGGGACAGGGTTCAGATACGCAGTATTTT	CASSKGGQGSDTQYF
TRBV19	TRBJ1-5	TRBD1	NA	TGTGCCAGTAGTATGACAGGGGGCAATCAGCCCCAGCATTTT	CASSMTGGNQPQHF
TRBV7-2	TRBJ2-1	NA	NA	TGTGCCAGCAGCTTAGCGGAGGTGAACAATGAGCAGTTCTTC	CASSLAEVNNEQFF
TRBV4-2	TRBJ2-1	NA	NA	TGTGCCAGCAGCCATGGGGGGGCCATGGGGAATGAGCAGTTCTTC	CASSHGGAMGNEQFF
TRBV4-2	TRBJ2-2	NA	NA	TGTGCCAGCAGCCAACAAGTTTTACAGGGACCCAACACCGGGGAGCTGTTTTTT	CASSQQVLQGPNTGELFF
TRBV4-1	TRBJ1-2	NA	NA	TGCGCCAGCAGCCAAGCGGGTGACAACTATGGCTACACCTTC	CASSQAGDNYGYTF
TRBV5-1	TRBJ2-3	TRBD1	NA	TGCGCCAGCAGCTTAGCCCCAATCGACAGGGCTGGCGCAGATACGCAGTATTTT	CASSLAPIDRAGADTQYF
TRBV2	TRBJ2-5	TRBD2	NA	TGTGCCAGCATCAGGGAGGGAATCGGAGAGACCCAGTACTTC	CASIREGIGETQYF
TRBV7-3	TRBJ1-5	NA	NA	TGTGCCAGCAGCGTTGACATAAATCAGCCCCAGCATTTT	CASSVDINQPQHF
TRBV6-5	TRBJ2-7	TRBD1	NA	TGTGCCAGCAGTTCCGGGACAGGGTTCCACGAGCAGTACTTC	CASSSGTGFHEQYF
TRBV5-1	TRBJ2-5	NA	once	TGCGCCAGCAGCTTGGATTCGGTCGGGGAGACCCAGTACTTC	CASSLDSVGETQYF
TRBV27	TRBJ2-7	NA	NA	TGTGCCAGCTGGATGGAGGGGATCCACGAGCAGTACTTC	CASWMEGIHEQYF
TRBV11-3	TRBJ2-2	TRBD1	few	TGTGCCAGCAGCTTAAGGGGACAGGGGCCTGCCGGGGAGCTGTTTTTT	CASSLRGQGPAGELFF
TRBV7-9	TRBJ1-2	NA	NA	TGTGCCAGCAGCTTAGCGGAGGCTGGCTATGGCTACACCTTC	CASSLAEAGYGYTF
TRBV5-1	TRBJ1-5	NA	NA	TGCGCCAGCAGCTTGGACACCAATCAGCCCCAGCATTTT	CASSLDTNQPQHF
TRBV6-2/TRBV6-3	TRBJ2-2	TRBD2	NA	TGTGCCAGCAGTTACTCGATGGGCGGGGGGAGCACCGGGGAGCTGTTTTTT	CASSYSMGGGSTGELFF
TRBV3-1/TRBV3-2	TRBJ2-2	NA	NA	TGTGCCAGCAGAGTTGTAGGAGCGAACACCGGGGAGCTGTTTTTT	CASRVVGANTGELFF
TRBV2	TRBJ2-2	TRBD2	NA	TGTGCCAGCAGCACGTACTCTAGCGGGGGCCCCCCCGGGGAGCTGTTTTTT	CASSTYSSGGPPGELFF